Described below is a single T cell receptor beta chain sequence and its context. Its antigen remains unidentified. TCRdb's table, derived via immunoSEQ multiplex PCR, lists solely in-frame clones and lacks some. Among under 20,000 clones, about 80% were seen once, and the ten largest hold approximately 3.7%. The entry originates in a study of chemoradiotherapy in HPV16-positive cancers. About the research overall: A couple of HPV16-positive patients' cells yielded candidate HPV-specific clones and common motifs. Study findings and constraints: HPV-specific T cells were functionally defined from only a couple of HPV16-positive patients.

CDR1 and CDR2 (germline): SQVTM, ANQGSEA. This CDR3 contains 13 residues. Between the trimmed V and J ends, which lost 3 bases and 5 bases, there was a span of 11 bases. The rearrangement links TRBV29-1 to TRBJ1-5; D remains ambiguous. The sequence derives from a human donor with HPV-associated anogenital cancer. Source: blood, taken from a patient who underwent chemoradiotherapy. The DNA of the CDR3 is TGCAGCGTTGAGATCGGGAACGATCAGCCCCAGCATTTT. It specifies CSVEIGNDQPQHF.